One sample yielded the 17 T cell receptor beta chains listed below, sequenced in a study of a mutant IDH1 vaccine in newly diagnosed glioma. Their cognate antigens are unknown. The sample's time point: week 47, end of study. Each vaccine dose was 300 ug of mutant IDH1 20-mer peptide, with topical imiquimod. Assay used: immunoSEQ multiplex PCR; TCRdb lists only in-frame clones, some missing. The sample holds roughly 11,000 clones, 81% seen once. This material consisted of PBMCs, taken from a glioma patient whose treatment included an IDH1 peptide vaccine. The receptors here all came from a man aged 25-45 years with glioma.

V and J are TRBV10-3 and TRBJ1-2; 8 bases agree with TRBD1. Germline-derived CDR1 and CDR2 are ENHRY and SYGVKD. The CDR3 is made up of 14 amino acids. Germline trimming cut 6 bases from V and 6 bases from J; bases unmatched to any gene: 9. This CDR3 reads CAIRQQGGKDGYTF. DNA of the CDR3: TGTGCCATCAGACAACAGGGGGGGAAAGATGGCTACACCTTC.

The chain's CDR3 is CASSPGETHVNTEAFF. The DNA of the CDR3 is TGTGCCAGCAGCCCAGGGGAGACCCATGTGAACACTGAAGCTTTCTTT. The V gene is TRBV7-9, the J gene TRBJ1-1, with a weak D call TRBD1 (6 bases). V dropped 5 bases and J dropped 0 bases, with 16 bases sitting between them. The germline CDR1 and CDR2 sequences are SEHNR and FQNEAQ (reference sequence). This CDR3 region has 16 residues. Complete variable domain (other parts from reference TRBV7-9 and TRBJ1-1): DTGVSQNPRHKITKRGQNVTFRCDPISEHNRLYWYRQTLGQGPEFLTYFQNEAQLEKSRLLSDRFSAERPKGSFSTLEIQRTEQGDSAMYLCASSPGETHVNTEAFFGQGTRLTVV.

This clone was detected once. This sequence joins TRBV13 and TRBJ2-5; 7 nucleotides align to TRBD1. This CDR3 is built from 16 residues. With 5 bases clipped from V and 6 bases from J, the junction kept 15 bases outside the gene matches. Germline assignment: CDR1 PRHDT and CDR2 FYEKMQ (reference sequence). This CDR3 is CASSQRIDRVMKTQYF. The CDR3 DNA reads TGTGCCAGCAGCCAGAGGATAGACAGGGTGATGAAGACCCAGTACTTC.

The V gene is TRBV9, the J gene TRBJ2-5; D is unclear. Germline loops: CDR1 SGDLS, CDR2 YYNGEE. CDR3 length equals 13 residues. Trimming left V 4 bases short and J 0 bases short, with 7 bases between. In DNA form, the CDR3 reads TGTGCCAGCAGCACCCTAGACCAAGAGACCCAGTACTTC. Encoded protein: CASSTLDQETQYF. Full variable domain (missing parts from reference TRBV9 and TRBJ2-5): DSGVTQTPKHLITATGQRVTLRCSPRSGDLSVYWYQQSLDQGLQFLIQYYNGEERAKGNILERFSAQQFPDLHSELNLSSLELGDSALYFCASSTLDQETQYFGPGTRLLVL.

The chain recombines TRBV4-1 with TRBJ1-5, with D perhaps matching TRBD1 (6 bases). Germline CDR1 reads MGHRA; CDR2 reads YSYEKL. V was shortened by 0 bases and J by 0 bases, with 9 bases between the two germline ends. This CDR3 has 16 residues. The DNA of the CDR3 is TGCGCCAGCAGCCAAGAAGGGGGTTATAGCAATCAGCCCCAGCATTTT. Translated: CASSQEGGYSNQPQHF.

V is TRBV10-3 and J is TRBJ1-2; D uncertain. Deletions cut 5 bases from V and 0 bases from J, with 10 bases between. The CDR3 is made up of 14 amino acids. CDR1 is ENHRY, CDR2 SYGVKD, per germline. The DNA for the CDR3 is TGTGCCATCAGTATAGCAGGCCCTAACTATGGCTACACCTTC. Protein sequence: CAISIAGPNYGYTF.

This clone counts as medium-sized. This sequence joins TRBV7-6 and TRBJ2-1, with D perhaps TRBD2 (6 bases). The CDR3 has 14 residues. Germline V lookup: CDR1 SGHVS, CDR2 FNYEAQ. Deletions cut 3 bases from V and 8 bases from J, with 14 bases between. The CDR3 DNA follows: TGTGCCAGCAGCTTTTCGGGAGTTTTCGATGAGCAGTTCTTC. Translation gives CASSFSGVFDEQFF.

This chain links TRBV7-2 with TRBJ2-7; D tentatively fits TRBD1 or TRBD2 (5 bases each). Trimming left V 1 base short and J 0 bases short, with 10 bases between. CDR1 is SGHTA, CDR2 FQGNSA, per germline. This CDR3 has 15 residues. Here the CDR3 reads CASSLGPGTSYEQYF. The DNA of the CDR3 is TGTGCCAGCAGCTTAGGCCCTGGGACCTCCTACGAGCAGTACTTC.

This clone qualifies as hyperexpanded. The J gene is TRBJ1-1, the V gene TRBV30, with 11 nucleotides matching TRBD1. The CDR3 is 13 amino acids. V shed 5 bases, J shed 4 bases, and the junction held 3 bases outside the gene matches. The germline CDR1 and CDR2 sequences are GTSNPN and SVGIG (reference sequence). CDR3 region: CAWWTGGITEAFF. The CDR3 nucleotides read TGTGCCTGGTGGACAGGGGGCATCACTGAAGCTTTCTTT.

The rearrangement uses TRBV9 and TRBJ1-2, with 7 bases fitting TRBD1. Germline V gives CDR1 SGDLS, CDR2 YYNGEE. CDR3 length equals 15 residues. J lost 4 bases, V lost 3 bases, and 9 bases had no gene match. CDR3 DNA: TGTGCCAGCAGCGCCAGGGCAGGGGGGTCCTATGGCTACACCTTC. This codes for CASSARAGGSYGYTF.

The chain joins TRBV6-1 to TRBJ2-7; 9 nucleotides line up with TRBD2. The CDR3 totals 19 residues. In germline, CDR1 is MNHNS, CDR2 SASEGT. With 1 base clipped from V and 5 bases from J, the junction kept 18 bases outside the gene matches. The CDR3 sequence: CASSEVTGGGAGGRDEQYF. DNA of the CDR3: TGTGCCAGCAGTGAAGTAACCGGGGGCGGCGCGGGAGGGCGGGACGAGCAGTACTTC.

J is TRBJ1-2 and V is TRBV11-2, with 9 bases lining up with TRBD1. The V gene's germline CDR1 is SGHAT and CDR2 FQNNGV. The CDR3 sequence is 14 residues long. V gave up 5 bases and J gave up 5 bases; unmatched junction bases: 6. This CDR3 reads CASSPRTGVYGYTF. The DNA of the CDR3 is TGTGCCAGCAGCCCCCGGACAGGGGTTTATGGCTACACCTTC.

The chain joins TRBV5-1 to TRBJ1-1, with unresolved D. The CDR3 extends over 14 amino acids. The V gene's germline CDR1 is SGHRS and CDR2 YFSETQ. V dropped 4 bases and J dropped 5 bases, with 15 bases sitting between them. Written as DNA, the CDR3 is TGCGCCAGCAGCCCGCTCCGGGTTGAAACTGAAGCTTTCTTT. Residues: CASSPLRVETEAFF.

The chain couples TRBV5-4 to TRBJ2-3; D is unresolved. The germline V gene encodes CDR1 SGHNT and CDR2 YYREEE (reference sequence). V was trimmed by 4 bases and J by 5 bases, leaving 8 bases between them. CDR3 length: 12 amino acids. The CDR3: CASSRREDTQYF. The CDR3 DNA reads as TGTGCCAGCAGCCGTAGAGAAGATACGCAGTATTTT.

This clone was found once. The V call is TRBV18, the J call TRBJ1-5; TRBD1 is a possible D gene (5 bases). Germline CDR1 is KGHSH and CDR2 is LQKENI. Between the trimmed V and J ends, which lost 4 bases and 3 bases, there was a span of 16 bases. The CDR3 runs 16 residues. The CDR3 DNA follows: TGTGCCAGCTCACTCACCGCAGGGAGGGACAATCAGCCCCAGCATTTT. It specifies CASSLTAGRDNQPQHF.

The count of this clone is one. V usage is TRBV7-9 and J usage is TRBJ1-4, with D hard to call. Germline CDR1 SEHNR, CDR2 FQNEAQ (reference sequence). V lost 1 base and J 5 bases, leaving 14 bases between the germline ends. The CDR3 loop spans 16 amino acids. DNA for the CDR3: TGTGCCAGCAGCTTAGTCTCCGGGATGGTGAATGAAAAACTGTTTTTT. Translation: CASSLVSGMVNEKLFF. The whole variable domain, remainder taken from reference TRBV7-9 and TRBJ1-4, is DTGVSQNPRHKITKRGQNVTFRCDPISEHNRLYWYRQTLGQGPEFLTYFQNEAQLEKSRLLSDRFSAERPKGSFSTLEIQRTEQGDSAMYLCASSLVSGMVNEKLFFGSGTQLSVL.

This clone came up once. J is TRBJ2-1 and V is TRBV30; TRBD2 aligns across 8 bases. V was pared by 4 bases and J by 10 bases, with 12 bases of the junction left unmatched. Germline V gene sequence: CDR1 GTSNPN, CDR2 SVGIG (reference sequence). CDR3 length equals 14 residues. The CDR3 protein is CAWTRTSPLSEQFF. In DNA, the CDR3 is TGTGCCTGGACCAGGACTAGCCCCTTAAGCGAGCAGTTCTTC.